Listed below are T cell receptor beta chains from one sample, sequenced in a study of regulatory T cells in long-lasting Graves disease. From the multiplex PCR reads, TCRdb called clonotypes with MiXCR, one entry per CDR3 protein. Of a few hundred thousand distinct CDR3 sequences listed, roughly 24% are singletons. This specimen consisted of peripheral blood mononuclear cells (PBMCs), obtained when the disease was refractory, from a patient treated with antithyroid drugs. The source is a woman between 35 and 50 years old with Graves disease. CDR3s include the opening cysteine and the closing phenylalanine or tryptophan. The D gene is left open where the match is weak. The size of a clone is reported for some rows only, either as once, few or many, or as a class for expanded clones.

>TRBV7-3|TRBJ2-2|many|.
TGTGCCAGCAGCCCTCGACAGGACGTCGACACCGGGGAGCTGTTTTTT
CASSPRQDVDTGELFF
>TRBV7-2|TRBJ2-7|few|TRBD1
TGTGCCAGCAGCAACCGGGGACAGGGTTTAGGCGAGCAGTACTTC
CASSNRGQGLGEQYF
>TRBV7-9|TRBJ1-2|.|.
TGTGCCAGCAGCTTAGAGGATTCGGGGGGCGGCTACACCTTC
CASSLEDSGGGYTF
>TRBV14|TRBJ2-5|.|.
TGTGCCAGCAGCCAATATGTCTGGACAGAGAAAGAGACCCAGTACTTC
CASSQYVWTEKETQYF
>TRBV28|TRBJ2-3|few|.
TGTGCCAGCAGTTTATGGTCGGTTTCCCAGGATACGCAGTATTTT
CASSLWSVSQDTQYF
>TRBV5-1|TRBJ1-1|few|.
TGCGCCAGCAGCTTGGAGATGGACACTGAAGCTTTCTTT
CASSLEMDTEAFF
>TRBV15|TRBJ1-4|few|.
TGTGCCACCAGCAGTCGGTTCGGAGATGAAAAACTGTTTTTT
CATSSRFGDEKLFF
>TRBV29-1|TRBJ1-2|.|.
TGCAGCGTTGAACTCCAGGGCGGTGGCTACACCTTC
CSVELQGGGYTF
>TRBV13|TRBJ2-2|.|.
TGTGCCAGCAGCTTAGCACAGGACACCGGGGAGCTGTTTTTT
CASSLAQDTGELFF
>TRBV25-1|TRBJ2-7|.|TRBD1
TGTGCCAGCAGTCGGAAGGACAGGCTAGGTAGGCAGTACTTC
CASSRKDRLGRQYF
>TRBV5-1|TRBJ2-7|many|.
TGCGCCAGCAGCTTCCTCCCGGACCCCTACGAGCAGTACTTC
CASSFLPDPYEQYF
>TRBV20-1|TRBJ1-1|.|.
TGCAGTGCTTCCCCCTTAGTGGGCGCCACTGAAGCTTTCTTT
CSASPLVGATEAFF
>TRBV7-3|TRBJ2-2|.|.
TGTGCCAGCAGCCACAGTGGGGCGAACACCGGGGAGCTGTTTTTT
CASSHSGANTGELFF
>TRBV28|TRBJ1-5|many|.
TGTGCCAGCAACCTATCGGACGTAGATCAGCCCCAGCATTTT
CASNLSDVDQPQHF
>TRBV2|TRBJ1-5|many|TRBD1
TGTGCCAGCAGTGGGACAGGGAGCAATCAGCCCCAGCATTTT
CASSGTGSNQPQHF
>TRBV5-1|TRBJ2-1|.|.
TGCGCCAGCAGCTCCCGGGGGACAATAAATGAGCAGTTCTTC
CASSSRGTINEQFF
>TRBV20-1|TRBJ2-7|.|TRBD1
TGCAGAGTTTCTACAGGGGAACTATACGAGCAGTACTTC
CRVSTGELYEQYF
>TRBV15|TRBJ1-4|.|.
TGTGCCACCAAAAGAACGGTTTTTGAAAAACTGTTTTTT
CATKRTVFEKLFF
>TRBV5-6|TRBJ1-3|few|TRBD1
TGTGCCAGCAGATTCCGGGACAGTCGAGGGGGAAACACCATATACTTT
CASRFRDSRGGNTIYF
>TRBV19|TRBJ2-7|few|TRBD2
TGTGCCAGTAGTACCTCCGGGACTAGCGGGAGGGCCTACGAGCAGTACTTC
CASSTSGTSGRAYEQYF